A selection of T cell receptor beta chains follows, all from one sample in a study of cytomegalovirus exposure and HLA in healthy donors. Data came from immunoSEQ multiplex PCR; TCRdb stores just in-frame clones and leaves some out. This sample has 200,000 or so clones, with about 77% found just once. Sequenced: PBMCs. These receptors were taken from a woman aged 25 to 39 in good health and CMV-seropositive. Both conserved end residues are part of each CDR3. The order of the fields is J gene, clone size, D gene, V gene, CDR3 DNA, CDR3 protein. A D gene is named only where the DNA matches it firmly. For some rows the clone size is stated as once, few or many, or as a class when expanded; others skip it.

>TRBJ2-6|NA|NA|TRBV2
TGTGCCAGCAGTCTACTTACAGGGTCCTCCATTTCTGGGGCCAACGTCCTGACTTTC
CASSLLTGSSISGANVLTF
>TRBJ2-7|NA|NA|TRBV6-7
TGTGCCAGCAGTTTCCCCCAAAGAGGGACCTACGAGCAGTACTTC
CASSFPQRGTYEQYF
>TRBJ2-5|NA|TRBD1|TRBV11-2
TGTGCCAGCAGCTTACTTCGACCTAAGACAGGGGGCGAGACCCAGTACTTC
CASSLLRPKTGGETQYF
>TRBJ2-1|NA|TRBD2|TRBV2
TGTGCCAGCAGTACTGGACTAGCGGGAATGAATGAGCAGTTCTTC
CASSTGLAGMNEQFF
>TRBJ2-5|once|NA|TRBV20-1
TGCAGTGCTAGTTCGGGGACCCAGTACTTC
CSASSGTQYF
>TRBJ2-7|once|TRBD2|TRBV6-5
TGTGCCAGCAGTCGGACTAGCGGGAGCTCCTACGAGCAGTACTTC
CASSRTSGSSYEQYF
>TRBJ2-3|NA|TRBD1|TRBV5-1
TGCGCCAGCAGCTCATCCGACAGGGCCCCAGATACGCAGTATTTT
CASSSSDRAPDTQYF
>TRBJ2-3|NA|NA|TRBV5-5
TGTGCCAGCAGCTTGGGGGCAAGAAGCACAGATACGCAGTATTTT
CASSLGARSTDTQYF
>TRBJ1-1|NA|NA|TRBV19
TGTGCCAGTAGTATTGGCCCCGACGGGAACGAAGCTTTCTTT
CASSIGPDGNEAFF
>TRBJ1-3|NA|NA|TRBV18
TGTGCCAGCTCGCGAGACACGATAGGCTCTGGAAACACCATATATTTT
CASSRDTIGSGNTIYF
>TRBJ2-3|NA|NA|TRBV5-4
TGTGCCAGCAGCTTACCTAGCTTGCCAGATACGCAGTATTTT
CASSLPSLPDTQYF
>TRBJ1-2|NA|TRBD1|TRBV2
TGTGCCAGCAAGGAGGTTAGGGGGCAGAACTATGGCTACACCTTC
CASKEVRGQNYGYTF
>TRBJ1-2|NA|NA|TRBV28
TGTGCCAGCACCCCCCCGGGACAAAATAACTATGGCTACACCTTC
CASTPPGQNNYGYTF
>TRBJ2-5|NA|TRBD2|TRBV7-2
TGTGCCAGCAGCTTAGGGGCTAGCGGGGGCTATAGGGAGACCCAGTACTTC
CASSLGASGGYRETQYF
>TRBJ2-2|NA|NA|TRBV2
TGTGCCAGCAGTGAAGCAGAACAACTAGTGAGGACCGGGGAGCTGTTTTTT
CASSEAEQLVRTGELFF
>TRBJ1-5|NA|TRBD1|TRBV27
TGTGCCAGCAGTTTGGGACAGGGGAGTCAGCCCCAGCATTTT
CASSLGQGSQPQHF
>TRBJ1-1|NA|NA|TRBV4-3
TGCGCCAGCAGCCAATACGCCCGACAGGACACTGAAGCTTTCTTT
CASSQYARQDTEAFF
>TRBJ2-1|NA|TRBD2|TRBV7-3
TGTGCCAGCAGCTTAATCCCCTCCTCAGGCGGGGGGGAATACAATGAGCAGTTCTTC
CASSLIPSSGGGEYNEQFF
>TRBJ1-4|NA|NA|TRBV11-2
TGTGCCAGCAGCTCCTTGGGGACATGGAGGGAAAAACTGTTTTTT
CASSSLGTWREKLFF
>TRBJ2-5|few|TRBD1|TRBV19
TGTGCCAGTAGTGGGACAGGGTTCACCGGAGAGACCCAGTACTTC
CASSGTGFTGETQYF